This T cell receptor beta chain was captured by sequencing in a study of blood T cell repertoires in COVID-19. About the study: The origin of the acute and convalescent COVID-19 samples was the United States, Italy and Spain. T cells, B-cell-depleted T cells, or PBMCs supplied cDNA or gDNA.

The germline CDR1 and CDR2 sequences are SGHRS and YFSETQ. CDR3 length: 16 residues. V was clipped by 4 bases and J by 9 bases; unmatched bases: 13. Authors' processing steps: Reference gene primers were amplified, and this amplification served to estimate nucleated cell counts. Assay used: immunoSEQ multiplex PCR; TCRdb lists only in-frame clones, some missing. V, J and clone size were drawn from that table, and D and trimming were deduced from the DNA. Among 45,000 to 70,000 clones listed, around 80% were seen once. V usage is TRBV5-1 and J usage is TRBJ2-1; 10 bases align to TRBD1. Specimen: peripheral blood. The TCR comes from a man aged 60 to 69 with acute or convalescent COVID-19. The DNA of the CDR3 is TGCGCCAGCAGCCCCGGCGGGACAGGGGACGGTTCTGAGCAGTTCTTC. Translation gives CASSPGGTGDGSEQFF.